This T cell receptor (beta chain) was profiled in a study of shared clonotypes between healthy human individuals. Over several immunoSEQ plates, each subset's genomic DNA was distributed in even portions. In replicate PCRs of sorted subsets, approximately 210 ng DNA, some 28,000 T cell genomes, was used. The table came from immunoSEQ multiplex PCR; TCRdb's copy has only in-frame clones and leaves some out. Of some 2,000,000 clones in the sample, roughly 94% were seen once. As defined, naive CD8 cells were CD45RO-negative and positively selected for CCR7, with terminally differentiated effector memory CD45RA+ cells excluded. The study enrolled healthy HIV-negative adults without recent acute infections or vaccinations as donors. Trimming stripped 2 bases from V and 0 bases from J, with 11 bases between. This CDR3 contains 16 residues. CDR1 is MNHNS, CDR2 SASEGT, per germline.

Sequenced material: naive CD8+ T cells sorted from blood. The sequence derives from a young man in good health. V and J are TRBV6-1 and TRBJ1-3; D is undetermined. Here the CDR3 DNA reads TGTGCCAGCAGTGAATTGGGCTTGAGCTCTGGAAACACCATATATTTT. This gives the protein CASSELGLSSGNTIYF.